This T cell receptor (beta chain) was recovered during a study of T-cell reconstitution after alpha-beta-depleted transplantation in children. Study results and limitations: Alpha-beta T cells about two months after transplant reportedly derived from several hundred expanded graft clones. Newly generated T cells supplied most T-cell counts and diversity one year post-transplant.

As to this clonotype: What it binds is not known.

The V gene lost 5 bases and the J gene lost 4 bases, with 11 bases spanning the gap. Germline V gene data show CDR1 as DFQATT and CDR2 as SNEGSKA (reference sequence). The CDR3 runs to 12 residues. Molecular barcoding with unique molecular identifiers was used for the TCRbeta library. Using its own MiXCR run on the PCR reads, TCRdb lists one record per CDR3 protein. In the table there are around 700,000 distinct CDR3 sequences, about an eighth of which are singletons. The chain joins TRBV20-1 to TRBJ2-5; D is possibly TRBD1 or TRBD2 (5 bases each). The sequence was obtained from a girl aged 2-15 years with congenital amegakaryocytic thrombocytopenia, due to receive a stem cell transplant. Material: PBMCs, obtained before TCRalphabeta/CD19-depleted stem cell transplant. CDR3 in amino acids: CSAGTAGETQYF. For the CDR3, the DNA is TGCAGTGCTGGGACGGCGGGAGAGACCCAGTACTTC.